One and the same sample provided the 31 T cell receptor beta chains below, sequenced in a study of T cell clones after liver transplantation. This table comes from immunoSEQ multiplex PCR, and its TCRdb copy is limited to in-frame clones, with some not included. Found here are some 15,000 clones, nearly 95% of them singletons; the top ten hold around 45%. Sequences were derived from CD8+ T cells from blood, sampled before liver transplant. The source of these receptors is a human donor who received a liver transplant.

Written as DNA, the CDR3 is TGTGCCAGCAGCTCGGGACAGTTCCCCGATGAGCAGTTCTTC. This sequence encodes CASSSGQFPDEQFF. V gene TRBV7-3 combines with J gene TRBJ2-1, with TRBD1 matching 7 bases. CDR1 and CDR2 from the germline V gene are SGHTA and FQGTGA. Trimming at V came to 4 bases and at J to 8 bases, leaving 8 bases not matched to a gene. This CDR3 contains 14 residues.

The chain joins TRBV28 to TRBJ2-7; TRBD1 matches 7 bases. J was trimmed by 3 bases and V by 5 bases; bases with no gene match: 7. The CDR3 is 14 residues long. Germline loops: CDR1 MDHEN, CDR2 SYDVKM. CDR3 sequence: CASSPQAGGYEQYF. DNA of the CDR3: TGTGCCAGCAGTCCCCAAGCAGGGGGCTACGAGCAGTACTTC.

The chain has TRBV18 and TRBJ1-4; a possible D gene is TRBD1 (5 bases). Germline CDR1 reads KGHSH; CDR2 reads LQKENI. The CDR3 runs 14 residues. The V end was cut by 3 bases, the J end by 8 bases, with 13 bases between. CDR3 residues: CASSPEGMGEKLFF. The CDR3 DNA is TGTGCCAGCTCACCGGAGGGGATGGGGGAAAAACTGTTTTTT.

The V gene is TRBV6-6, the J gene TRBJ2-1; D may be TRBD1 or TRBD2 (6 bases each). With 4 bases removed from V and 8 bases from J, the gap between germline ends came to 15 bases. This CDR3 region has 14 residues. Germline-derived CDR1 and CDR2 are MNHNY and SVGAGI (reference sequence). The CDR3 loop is CASSSERGADEQFF. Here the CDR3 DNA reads TGTGCCAGCAGTTCCGAGAGGGGGGCCGATGAGCAGTTCTTC.

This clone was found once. The DNA for the CDR3 is TGTGCCAGCAGCGTTGGGACTAGCGGGAGGGGTACAGATACGCAGTATTTT. It is translated as CASSVGTSGRGTDTQYF. V is TRBV9 and J is TRBJ2-3; TRBD2 matches at 16 bases. This CDR3 contains 17 residues. Germline-derived CDR1 and CDR2 are SGDLS and YYNGEE. With 2 bases clipped from V and 3 bases from J, the junction kept 3 bases outside the gene matches.

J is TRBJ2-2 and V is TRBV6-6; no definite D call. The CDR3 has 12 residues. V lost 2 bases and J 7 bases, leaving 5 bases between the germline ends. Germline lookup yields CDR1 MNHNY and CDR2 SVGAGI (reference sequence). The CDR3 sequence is CASSYGRGELFF. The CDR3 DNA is TGTGCCAGCAGTTACGGTCGCGGGGAGCTGTTTTTT.

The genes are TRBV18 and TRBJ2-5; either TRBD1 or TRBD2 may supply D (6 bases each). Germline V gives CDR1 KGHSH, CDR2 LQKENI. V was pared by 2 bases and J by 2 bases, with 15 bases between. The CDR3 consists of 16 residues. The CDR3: CASSPGGLLGQETQYF. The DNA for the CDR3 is TGTGCCAGCTCACCAGGGGGGCTGCTTGGGCAAGAGACCCAGTACTTC.

Here the CDR3 reads CASSSGTEQFF. The CDR3 nucleotides read TGTGCCAGCAGCTCCGGGACTGAGCAGTTCTTC. J is TRBJ2-1 and V is TRBV7-9; D is perhaps TRBD1 or TRBD2 (5 bases each). The CDR3 sequence is 11 residues long. Trimming took off 4 bases at V and 9 bases at J, with 7 bases between the two ends. The germline V gene has CDR1 SEHNR and CDR2 FQNEAQ (reference sequence).

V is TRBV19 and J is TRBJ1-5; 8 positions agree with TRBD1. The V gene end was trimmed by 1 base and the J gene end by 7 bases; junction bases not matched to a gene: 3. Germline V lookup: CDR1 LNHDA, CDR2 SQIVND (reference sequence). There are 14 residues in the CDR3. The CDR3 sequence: CASSIAGGRQPQHF. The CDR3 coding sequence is TGTGCCAGTAGTATAGCAGGGGGCCGGCAGCCCCAGCATTTT.

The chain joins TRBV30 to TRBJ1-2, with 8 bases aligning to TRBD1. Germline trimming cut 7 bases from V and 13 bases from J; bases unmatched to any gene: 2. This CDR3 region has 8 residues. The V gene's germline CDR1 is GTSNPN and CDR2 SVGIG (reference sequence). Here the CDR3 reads CALGQVTF. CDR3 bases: TGTGCCTTGGGACAGGTCACCTTC. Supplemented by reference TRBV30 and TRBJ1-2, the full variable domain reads SQTIHQWPATLVQPVGSPLSLECTVEGTSNPNLYWYRQAAGRGLQLLFYSVGIGQISSEVPQNLSASRPQDRQFILSSKKLLLSDSGFYLCALGQVTFGSGTRLTVV.

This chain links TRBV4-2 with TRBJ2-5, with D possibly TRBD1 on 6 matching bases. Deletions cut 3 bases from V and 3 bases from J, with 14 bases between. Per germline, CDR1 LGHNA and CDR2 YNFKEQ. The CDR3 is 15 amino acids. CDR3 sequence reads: CASSHPQTGEETQYF. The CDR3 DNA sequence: TGTGCCAGCAGCCATCCCCAGACAGGAGAAGAGACCCAGTACTTC.

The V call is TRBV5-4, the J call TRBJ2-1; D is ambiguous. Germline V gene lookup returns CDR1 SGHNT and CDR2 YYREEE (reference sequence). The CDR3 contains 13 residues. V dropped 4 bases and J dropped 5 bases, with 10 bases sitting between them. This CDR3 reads CASSLDPNNEQFF. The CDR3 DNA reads TGTGCCAGCAGCCTGGACCCAAACAATGAGCAGTTCTTC.

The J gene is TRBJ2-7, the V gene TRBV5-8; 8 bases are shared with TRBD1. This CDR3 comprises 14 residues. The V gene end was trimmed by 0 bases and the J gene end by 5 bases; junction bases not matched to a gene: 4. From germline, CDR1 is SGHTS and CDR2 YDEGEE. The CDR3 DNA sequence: TGTGCCAGCAGCTTGGTGCAGGGGGCAAACGAGCAGTACTTC. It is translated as CASSLVQGANEQYF.

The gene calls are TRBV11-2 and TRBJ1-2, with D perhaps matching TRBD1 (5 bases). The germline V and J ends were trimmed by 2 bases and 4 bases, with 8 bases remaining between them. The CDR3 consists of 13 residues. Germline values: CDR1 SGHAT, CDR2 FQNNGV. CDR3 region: CASSLSGPYGYTF. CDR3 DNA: TGTGCCAGCAGCTTATCAGGGCCCTATGGCTACACCTTC.

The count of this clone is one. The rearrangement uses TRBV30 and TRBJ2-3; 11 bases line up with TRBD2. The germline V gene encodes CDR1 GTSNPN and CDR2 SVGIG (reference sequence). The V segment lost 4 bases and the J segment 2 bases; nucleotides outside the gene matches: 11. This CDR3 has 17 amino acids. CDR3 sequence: CAWTRPTSGAYTDTQYF. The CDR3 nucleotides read TGTGCCTGGACCAGACCGACTAGCGGGGCCTACACAGATACGCAGTATTTT.

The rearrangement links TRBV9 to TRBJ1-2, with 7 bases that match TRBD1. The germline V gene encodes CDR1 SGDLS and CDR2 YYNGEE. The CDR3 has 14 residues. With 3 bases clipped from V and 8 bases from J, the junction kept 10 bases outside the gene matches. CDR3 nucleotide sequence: TGTGCCAGCAGCGAGGGGGCAACAGGGTGGGGCTACACCTTC. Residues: CASSEGATGWGYTF. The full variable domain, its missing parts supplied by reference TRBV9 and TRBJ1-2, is DSGVTQTPKHLITATGQRVTLRCSPRSGDLSVYWYQQSLDQGLQFLIQYYNGEERAKGNILERFSAQQFPDLHSELNLSSLELGDSALYFCASSEGATGWGYTFGSGTRLTVV.

In nucleotides, the CDR3 is TGTGCCAGCAGCTTTGACAGAAAAGAGACCCAGTACTTC. It translates to CASSFDRKETQYF. The chain employs TRBV7-6 and TRBJ2-5, with D tentatively TRBD1 (5 bases). Trimming cost V 3 bases and J 3 bases, with 8 bases left between them. The CDR3 loop spans 13 amino acids. Germline V lookup: CDR1 SGHVS, CDR2 FNYEAQ. Together with reference TRBV7-6 and TRBJ2-5, the CDR3 gives the full variable domain: GAGVSQSPRYKVTKRGQDVALRCDPISGHVSLYWYRQALGQGPEFLTYFNYEAQQDKSGLPNDRFSAERPEGSISTLTIQRTEQRDSAMYRCASSFDRKETQYFGPGTRLLVL.

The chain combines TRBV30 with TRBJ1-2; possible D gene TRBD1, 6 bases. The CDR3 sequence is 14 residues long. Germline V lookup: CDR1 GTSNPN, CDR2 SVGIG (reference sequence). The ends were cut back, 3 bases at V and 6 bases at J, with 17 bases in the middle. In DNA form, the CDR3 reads TGTGCCTGGAGCGGGGGAGGGCAGGGGAATGGCTACACCTTC. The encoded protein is CAWSGGGQGNGYTF.

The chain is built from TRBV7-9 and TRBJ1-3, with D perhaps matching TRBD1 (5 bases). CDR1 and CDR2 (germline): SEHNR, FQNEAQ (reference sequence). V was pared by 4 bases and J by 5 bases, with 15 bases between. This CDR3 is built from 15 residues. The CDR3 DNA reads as TGTGCCAGCAGCTCGCCAGGGTTCTACCGAAACACCATATATTTT. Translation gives CASSSPGFYRNTIYF.

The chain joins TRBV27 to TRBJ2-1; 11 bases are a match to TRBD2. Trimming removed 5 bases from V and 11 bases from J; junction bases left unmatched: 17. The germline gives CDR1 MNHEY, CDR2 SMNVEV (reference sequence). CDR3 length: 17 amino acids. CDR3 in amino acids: CASSGIPTSGEGPQQFF. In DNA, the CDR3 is TGTGCCAGCAGTGGGATACCGACTAGCGGGGAGGGCCCCCAGCAGTTCTTC.

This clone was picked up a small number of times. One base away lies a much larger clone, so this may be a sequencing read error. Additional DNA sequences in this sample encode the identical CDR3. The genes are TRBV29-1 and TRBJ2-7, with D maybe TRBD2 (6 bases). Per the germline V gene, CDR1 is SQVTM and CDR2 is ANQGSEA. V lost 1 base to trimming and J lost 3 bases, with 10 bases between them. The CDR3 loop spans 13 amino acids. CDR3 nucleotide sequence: TGCAGCGTTGAAGGCGGGACTTTCTACGAGCAGTACTTC. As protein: CSVEGGTFYEQYF.

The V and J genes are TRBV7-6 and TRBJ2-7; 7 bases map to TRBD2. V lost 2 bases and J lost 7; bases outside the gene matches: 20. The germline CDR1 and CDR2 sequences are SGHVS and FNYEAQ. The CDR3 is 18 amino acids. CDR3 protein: CASSLRGREVPKAGEQYF. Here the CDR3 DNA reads TGTGCCAGCAGCTTACGCGGCCGGGAGGTTCCAAAGGCGGGGGAGCAGTACTTC.

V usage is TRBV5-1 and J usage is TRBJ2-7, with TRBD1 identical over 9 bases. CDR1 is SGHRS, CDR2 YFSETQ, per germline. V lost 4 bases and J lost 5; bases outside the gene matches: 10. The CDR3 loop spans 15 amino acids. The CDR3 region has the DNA TGCGCCAGCAGCCCTGGGACAGGGAGCCTCCACGAGCAGTACTTC. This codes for CASSPGTGSLHEQYF. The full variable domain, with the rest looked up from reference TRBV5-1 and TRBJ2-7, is KAGVTQTPRYLIKTRGQQVTLSCSPISGHRSVSWYQQTPGQGLQFLFEYFSETQRNKGNFPGRFSGRQFSNSRSEMNVSTLELGDSALYLCASSPGTGSLHEQYFGPGTRLTVT.

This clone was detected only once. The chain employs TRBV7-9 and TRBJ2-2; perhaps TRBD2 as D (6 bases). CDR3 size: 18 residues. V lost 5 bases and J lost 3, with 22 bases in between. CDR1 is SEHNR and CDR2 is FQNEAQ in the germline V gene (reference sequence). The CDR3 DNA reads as TGTGCCAGCAGCCTTAGGCGGGCGGGGACGGGTGACACCGGGGAGCTGTTTTTT. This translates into CASSLRRAGTGDTGELFF.

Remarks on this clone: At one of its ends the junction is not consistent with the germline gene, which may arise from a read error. Written as DNA, the CDR3 is TGTGCCAGCAGAGGGACAGACTTC. Amino acids: CASRGTDF. The chain joins TRBV6-1 to TRBJ1-2; TRBD1 matches at 7 bases. The germline gives CDR1 MNHNS, CDR2 SASEGT. The CDR3 contains 8 residues.

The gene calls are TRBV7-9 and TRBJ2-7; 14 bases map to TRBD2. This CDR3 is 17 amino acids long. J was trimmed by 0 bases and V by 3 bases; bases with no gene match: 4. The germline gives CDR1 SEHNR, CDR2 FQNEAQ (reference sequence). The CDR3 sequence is CASSFPGTSGSSYEQYF. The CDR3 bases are TGTGCCAGCAGCTTTCCCGGGACTAGCGGGAGCTCCTACGAGCAGTACTTC.

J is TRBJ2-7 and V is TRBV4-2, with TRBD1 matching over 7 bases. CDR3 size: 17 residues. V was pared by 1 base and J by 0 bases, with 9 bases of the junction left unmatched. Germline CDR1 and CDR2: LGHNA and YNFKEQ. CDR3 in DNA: TGTGCCAGCAGCCAAGGCACCGGGACAGAGGACTCCTACGAGCAGTACTTC. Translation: CASSQGTGTEDSYEQYF.

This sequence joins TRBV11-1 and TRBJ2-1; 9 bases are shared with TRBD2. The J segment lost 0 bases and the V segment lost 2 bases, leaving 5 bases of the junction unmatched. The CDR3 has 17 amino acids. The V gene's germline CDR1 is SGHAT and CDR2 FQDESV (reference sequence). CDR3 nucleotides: TGTGCCAGCAGCTTAAACGCGGGGGGGCTCTCCTACAATGAGCAGTTCTTC. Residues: CASSLNAGGLSYNEQFF. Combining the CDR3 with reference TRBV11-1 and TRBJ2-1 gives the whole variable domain EAEVAQSPRYKITEKSQAVAFWCDPISGHATLYWYRQILGQGPELLVQFQDESVVDDSQLPKDRFSAERLKGVDSTLKIQPAELGDSAMYLCASSLNAGGLSYNEQFFGPGTRLTVL.

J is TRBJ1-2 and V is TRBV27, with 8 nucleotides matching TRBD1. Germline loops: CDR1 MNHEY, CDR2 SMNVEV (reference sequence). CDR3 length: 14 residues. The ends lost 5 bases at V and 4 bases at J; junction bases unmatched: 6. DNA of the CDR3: TGTGCCAGCAGTCCGTTACAGGGGGTCTATGGCTACACCTTC. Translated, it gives CASSPLQGVYGYTF.

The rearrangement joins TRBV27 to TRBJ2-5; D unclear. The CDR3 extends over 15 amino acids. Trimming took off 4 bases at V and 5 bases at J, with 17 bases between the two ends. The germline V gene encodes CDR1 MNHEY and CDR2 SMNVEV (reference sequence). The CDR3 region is CASSSIVGPAETQYF. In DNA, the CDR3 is TGTGCCAGCAGTTCCATTGTCGGCCCTGCGGAGACCCAGTACTTC.

CDR3 protein: CASWRYLDTQYF. CDR3 DNA: TGTGCCAGCTGGAGGTACCTGGATACGCAGTATTTT. The J gene is TRBJ2-3, the V gene TRBV27, with D maybe TRBD2 (5 bases). Germline-derived CDR1 and CDR2 are MNHEY and SMNVEV (reference sequence). The CDR3 length is 12 residues. Deletions cut 8 bases from V and 6 bases from J, with 12 bases between.